This TCR beta chain was recovered during a study of blood T cell repertoires in COVID-19. The data were produced by immunoSEQ multiplex PCR, yet TCRdb's version contains in-frame clones alone and is incomplete. The data hold some 89,000 clones, with 82% observed a single time. CDR3 length equals 15 residues. V trimming: 3 bases; J trimming: 4 bases; junction bases outside the gene matches: 5. The germline V gene has CDR1 ENHRY and CDR2 SYGVKD. The chain carries TRBV10-3 and TRBJ2-1; 8 positions match TRBD2. The specimen sequenced was peripheral blood. The source is a woman older than 75 with acute or convalescent COVID-19. The CDR3 loop is CAISDGGGSYNEQFF. CDR3 nucleotides: TGTGCCATCAGTGATGGCGGGGGGTCATACAATGAGCAGTTCTTC.